The clone carrying this T cell receptor beta chain appeared a few times. Its antigen is not identified. The data were obtained in a study of blood T cells in healthy people across ages. Donor samples were obtained from healthy Caucasian individuals from Russia, aged about 6 to 95. Isolated per sample were at least 7 million PBMCs. The study, taken as a whole, reports: The study found more naive CD4+ cells and higher diversity in long-lived than aged donors.

A second PCR, run for roughly 7 to 11 cycles, used a sample-barcoded 5' primer plus a J-beta primer mix. The study obtained at least 3 million CDR3-containing paired-end reads from every sample. TCRdb reprocessed the 5' RACE reads with MiXCR, giving one entry per CDR3 protein. The sample yields around 670,000 distinct CDR3 sequences, approximately 30% seen once. This CDR3 is built from 13 residues. In germline, CDR1 is MNHEY, CDR2 SVGAGI. With 0 bases removed from V and 12 bases from J, the gap between germline ends came to 9 bases. Sequencing was performed on blood. This chain links TRBV6-5 with TRBJ1-6; D gene unclear. This sequence originates from an elderly woman in good health. The CDR3 protein is CASSYSPGGPLHF. For the CDR3, the DNA is TGTGCCAGCAGTTACTCCCCCGGTGGACCCCTCCACTTT.